The 14 T cell receptor beta chains in this list originate from one sample, sequenced in a study of blood T cells in healthy people across ages (dated by TCRdb to the mid-2010s). Receptors were amplified or captured by 5' RACE. TCRdb names Illumina HiSeq 2500 as the instrument used. A second PCR of 7 to 11 cycles was performed with a sample-barcoded 5' primer and a J-beta primer mix. TCRdb redid the processing of the public reads, applying fastp at Q25 and MiXCR, and retained in-frame beta chains. Every CDR3 protein is listed once, alongside the most common genes and DNA of its rows. For this sample the table gives 1.5 million or so distinct CDR3 sequences, of which around two fifths were detected only once. The ten largest clones take up roughly 7.9% of the sample. The sample comprised blood. The source is a woman between 18 and 29 years old in good health.

CDR3 nucleotides: TGTGCCAGCAGCTACAGAGCGGTCAATACGCAGTATTTT. Protein: CASSYRAVNTQYF. The V call is TRBV3-1, the J call TRBJ2-3; possibly TRBD2 for D (5 bases). Deletions cut 5 bases from V and 7 bases from J, with 13 bases between. The CDR3 runs 13 residues. Germline CDR1 is LGHDT and CDR2 is YNNKEL (reference sequence).

In this sample, this clonotype turned up a few times. The genes are TRBV20-1 and TRBJ2-3, with a weak D call TRBD2 (6 bases). Germline CDR1 and CDR2: DFQATT and SNEGSKA (reference sequence). The CDR3 consists of 16 residues. The V end was cut by 1 base, the J end by 2 bases, with 16 bases between. The DNA of the CDR3 is TGCAGTGCTAGAGCGGCGTTGGTAGCGGCCACAGATACGCAGTATTTT. Translating gives CSARAALVAATDTQYF.

The chain carries TRBV20-1 and TRBJ1-2; possibly TRBD1 for D (5 bases). The CDR3 totals 13 residues. Trimming took 3 bases from V and 8 from J, leaving 16 bases between them. CDR1 is DFQATT, CDR2 SNEGSKA, per germline (reference sequence). The CDR3 loop reads CSASGARVDGYTF. CDR3 nucleotide sequence: TGCAGTGCTAGCGGGGCCAGGGTAGACGGCTACACCTTC.

This chain links TRBV7-8 with TRBJ2-1; TRBD2 is a possible D gene (6 bases). The V and J ends lost 6 bases and 9 bases respectively, with 27 bases between them. There are 17 residues in the CDR3. CDR1 and CDR2 from the germline V gene are SGHVS and FQNEAQ. The CDR3 sequence is CASSSSRTVREPGEQFF. The CDR3 nucleotides are TGTGCCAGCAGTTCAAGCAGAACTGTCCGGGAGCCGGGTGAGCAGTTCTTC.

CDR3 amino acids: CASSLGLARAATNEKLFF. In nucleotides, the CDR3 is TGTGCCAGCAGCTTGGGACTTGCTAGAGCTGCAACTAATGAAAAACTGTTTTTT. The chain has TRBV7-8 and TRBJ1-4, with a weak D call TRBD1 (5 bases). This CDR3 spans 18 amino acids. V was clipped by 3 bases and J by 0 bases, with 17 bases between them. Germline CDR1 and CDR2: SGHVS and FQNEAQ.

This chain uses TRBV24-1 with TRBJ1-2, with a tentative D call TRBD1 (5 bases). Germline V CDR1 and CDR2: KGHDR, SFDVKD. This CDR3 has 16 residues. The germline V and J ends were trimmed by 7 bases and 4 bases, with 21 bases remaining between them. The CDR3 DNA reads TGTGCCACCAGCACACCTCAAGCAGTCAGGGTCTATGGCTACACCTTC. As protein: CATSTPQAVRVYGYTF.

To note about this clonotype: An end of the junction differs from the germline gene, which may be a read error. V gene TRBV27 combines with J gene TRBJ2-1; D assignment may be TRBD1 or TRBD2 (6 bases each). Germline loops: CDR1 MNHEY, CDR2 SMNVEV (reference sequence). The length of the CDR3 is 15 residues. CDR3 sequence reads: CASSLPGASNNEQFF. The CDR3 nucleotides are TGTGCCAGCAGTTTACCGGGGGCCTCCAACAATGAGCAGTTCTTC.

This clonotype has more than one count but fewer than ten. The rearrangement joins TRBV4-1 to TRBJ1-1; D not resolved. Trimming took 1 base from V and 1 from J, leaving 10 bases between them. This CDR3 has 15 residues. The germline CDR1 and CDR2 sequences are MGHRA and YSYEKL. Written as DNA, the CDR3 is TGCGCCAGCAGCCAAGGTGGTGGAGGGAACACTGAAGCTTTCTTT. Protein product: CASSQGGGGNTEAFF.

This chain links TRBV9 with TRBJ2-1, with 9 bases aligning to TRBD2. The trim removed 3 bases at V and 10 bases at J, leaving 14 bases unmatched. Germline V gene lookup returns CDR1 SGDLS and CDR2 YYNGEE. This CDR3 has 16 amino acids. The CDR3 nucleotides read TGTGCCAGCAGCGCGGCCCAGTTCGGGACTAGCAGCGAGCAGTTCTTC. Its protein is CASSAAQFGTSSEQFF.

This clonotype was observed a handful of times. The chain uses TRBV28 and TRBJ1-5; 8 bases align to TRBD1. The germline V gene has CDR1 MDHEN and CDR2 SYDVKM. Unmatched junction bases numbered 5, after V lost 4 bases and J lost 6 bases. This CDR3 comprises 14 residues. The CDR3 loop reads CASSSPGGSQPQHF. The DNA of the CDR3 is TGTGCCAGCAGTTCCCCAGGGGGCAGTCAGCCCCAGCATTTT.

This clonotype was found a few times. V and J are TRBV30 and TRBJ1-2; 8 nucleotides line up with TRBD1. The CDR3 covers 16 residues. With 3 bases clipped from V and 5 bases from J, the junction kept 14 bases outside the gene matches. CDR1 and CDR2 (germline): GTSNPN, SVGIG (reference sequence). The CDR3 bases are TGTGCCTGGAGAGCAGGGGGCGTGTTGGACGTTTATGGCTACACCTTC. It specifies CAWRAGGVLDVYGYTF.

The chain joins TRBV9 to TRBJ2-7, with D perhaps matching TRBD1 (7 bases). The V gene's germline CDR1 is SGDLS and CDR2 YYNGEE. The CDR3 has 14 residues. V lost 3 bases, J lost 5 bases, and 15 bases lay in between. The CDR3 DNA reads as TGTGCCAGCAGCGCGCGGGACAGCGCCCACGAGCAGTACTTC. It is translated as CASSARDSAHEQYF. Complete variable domain (other parts from reference TRBV9 and TRBJ2-7): DSGVTQTPKHLITATGQRVTLRCSPRSGDLSVYWYQQSLDQGLQFLIQYYNGEERAKGNILERFSAQQFPDLHSELNLSSLELGDSALYFCASSARDSAHEQYFGPGTRLTVT.

J is TRBJ1-1 and V is TRBV12-3 or TRBV12-4; the D gene is possibly TRBD1 (5 bases). V lost 2 bases and J 10 bases, leaving 14 bases between the germline ends. This CDR3 comprises 13 residues. CDR3 protein: CASSLRQGSAAFF. Written as DNA, the CDR3 is TGTGCCAGCAGTTTACGCCAGGGCAGCGCAGCTTTCTTT.

The gene calls are TRBV10-3 and TRBJ1-1, with TRBD1 identical over 8 bases. This CDR3 contains 13 residues. Germline CDR1 and CDR2: ENHRY and SYGVKD. The ends lost 10 bases at V and 3 bases at J; junction bases unmatched: 7. CDR3 nucleotide sequence: TGTGCCACCCTTGGACAGGGCCACACTGAAGCTTTCTTT. Its translation: CATLGQGHTEAFF.